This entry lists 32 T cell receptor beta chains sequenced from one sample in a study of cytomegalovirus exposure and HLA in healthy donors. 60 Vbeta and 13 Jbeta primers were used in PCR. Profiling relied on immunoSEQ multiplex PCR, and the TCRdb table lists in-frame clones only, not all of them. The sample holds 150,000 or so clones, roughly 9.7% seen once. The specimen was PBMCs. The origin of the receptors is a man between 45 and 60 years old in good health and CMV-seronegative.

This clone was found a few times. CDR3 sequence (DNA): TGTGCCAGCAGTTACAACCAGGGTAGGAACGAGCAGTACTTC. Translating gives CASSYNQGRNEQYF. The chain links TRBV6-5 to TRBJ2-7; the D gene is possibly TRBD1 (5 bases). V was shortened by 2 bases and J by 5 bases, with 13 bases between the two germline ends. Per the germline V gene, CDR1 is MNHEY and CDR2 is SVGAGI. The CDR3 spans 14 residues.

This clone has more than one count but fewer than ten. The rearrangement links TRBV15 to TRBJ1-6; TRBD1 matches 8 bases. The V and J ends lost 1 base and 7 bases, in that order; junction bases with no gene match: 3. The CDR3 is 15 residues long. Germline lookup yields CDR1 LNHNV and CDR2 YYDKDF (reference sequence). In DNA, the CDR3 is TGTGCCACCAGCAGAGTAAGACAGGGGAATTCACCCCTCCACTTT. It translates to CATSRVRQGNSPLHF.

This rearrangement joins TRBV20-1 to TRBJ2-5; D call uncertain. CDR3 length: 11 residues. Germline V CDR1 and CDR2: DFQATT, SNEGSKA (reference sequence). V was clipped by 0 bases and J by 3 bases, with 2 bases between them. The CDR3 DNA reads TGCAGTGCTAGAGACAAAGAGACCCAGTACTTC. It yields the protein CSARDKETQYF.

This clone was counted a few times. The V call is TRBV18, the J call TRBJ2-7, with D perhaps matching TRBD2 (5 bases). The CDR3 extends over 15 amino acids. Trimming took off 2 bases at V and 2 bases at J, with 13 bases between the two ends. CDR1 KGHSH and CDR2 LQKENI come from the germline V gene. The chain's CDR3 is CASSPNSERTYEQYF. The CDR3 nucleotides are TGTGCCAGCTCACCAAATAGCGAGCGAACCTACGAGCAGTACTTC.

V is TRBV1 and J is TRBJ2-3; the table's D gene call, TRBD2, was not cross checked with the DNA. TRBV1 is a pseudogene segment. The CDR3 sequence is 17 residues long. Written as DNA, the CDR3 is TGCACCAGCAGCCCGATAGCGGGAGGGCTCTGGACAGATGCGCAGTATTTT. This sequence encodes CTSSPIAGGLWTDAQYF.

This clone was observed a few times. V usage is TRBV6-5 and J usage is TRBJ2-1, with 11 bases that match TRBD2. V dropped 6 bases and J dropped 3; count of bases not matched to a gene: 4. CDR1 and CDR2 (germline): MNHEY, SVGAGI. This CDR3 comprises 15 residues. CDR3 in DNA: TGTGCCAGCAGCCTCGGGACTAGCGGCTACAATGAGCAGTTCTTC. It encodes CASSLGTSGYNEQFF.

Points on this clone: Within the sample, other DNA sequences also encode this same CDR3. The CDR3 region has the DNA TGTGCCAGTAGCTCGACAGGAGGCAATCAGCCCCAGCATTTT. Translated: CASSSTGGNQPQHF. The chain uses TRBV19 and TRBJ1-5; TRBD1 is a possible D gene (6 bases). Deletions cut 6 bases from V and 2 bases from J, with 11 bases between. The CDR3 is 14 amino acids. Germline CDR1 reads LNHDA; CDR2 reads SQIVND (reference sequence).

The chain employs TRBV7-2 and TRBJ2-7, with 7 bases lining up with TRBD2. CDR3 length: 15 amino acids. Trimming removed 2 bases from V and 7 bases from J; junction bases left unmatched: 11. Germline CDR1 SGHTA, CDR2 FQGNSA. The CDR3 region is CASSLYPGGTGEQYF. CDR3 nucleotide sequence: TGTGCCAGCAGCTTATACCCGGGGGGAACCGGGGAGCAGTACTTC.

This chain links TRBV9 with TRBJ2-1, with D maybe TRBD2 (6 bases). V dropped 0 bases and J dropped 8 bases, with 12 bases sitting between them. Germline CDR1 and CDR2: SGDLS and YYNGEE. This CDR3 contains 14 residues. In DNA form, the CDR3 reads TGTGCCAGCAGCGTAGTTGGGACTCCCCATGAGCAGTTCTTC. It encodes CASSVVGTPHEQFF.

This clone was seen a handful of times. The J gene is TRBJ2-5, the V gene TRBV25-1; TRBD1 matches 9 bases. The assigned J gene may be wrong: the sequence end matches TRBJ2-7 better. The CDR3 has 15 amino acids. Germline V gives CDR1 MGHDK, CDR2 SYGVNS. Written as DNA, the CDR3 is TGTGCCAGCAGTGCTCCCCGGGACAGGGACAACGAGCAGTACTTC. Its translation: CASSAPRDRDNEQYF.

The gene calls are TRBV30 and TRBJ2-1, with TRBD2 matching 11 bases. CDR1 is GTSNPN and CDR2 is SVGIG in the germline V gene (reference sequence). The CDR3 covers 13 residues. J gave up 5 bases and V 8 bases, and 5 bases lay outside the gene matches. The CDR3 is CAEGLAANNEQFF. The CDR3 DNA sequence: TGTGCCGAGGGACTAGCGGCCAACAATGAGCAGTTCTTC.

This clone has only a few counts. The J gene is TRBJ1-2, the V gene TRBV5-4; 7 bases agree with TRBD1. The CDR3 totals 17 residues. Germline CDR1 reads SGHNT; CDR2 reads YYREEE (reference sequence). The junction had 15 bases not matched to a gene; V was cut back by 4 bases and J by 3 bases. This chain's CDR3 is CASSPPGTAGSDYGYTF. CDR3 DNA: TGTGCCAGCAGCCCGCCCGGGACAGCAGGTTCTGACTATGGCTACACCTTC.

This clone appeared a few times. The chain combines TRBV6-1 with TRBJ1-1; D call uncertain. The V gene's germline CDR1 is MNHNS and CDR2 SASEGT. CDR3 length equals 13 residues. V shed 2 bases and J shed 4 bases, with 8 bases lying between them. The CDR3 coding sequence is TGTGCCAGCAGTGAACGGGATTCCACTGAAGCTTTCTTT. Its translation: CASSERDSTEAFF.

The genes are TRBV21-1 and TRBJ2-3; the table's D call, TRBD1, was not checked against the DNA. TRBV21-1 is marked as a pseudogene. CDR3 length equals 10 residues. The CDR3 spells CASQGDTQYF. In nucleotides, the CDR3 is TGTGCCAGCCAGGGGGATACGCAGTATTTT.

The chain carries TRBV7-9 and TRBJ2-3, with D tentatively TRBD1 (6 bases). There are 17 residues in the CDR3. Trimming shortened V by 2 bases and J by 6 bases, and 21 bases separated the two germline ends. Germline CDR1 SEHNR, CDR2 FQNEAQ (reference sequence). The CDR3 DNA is TGTGCCAGCAGCTTAAAGGGGACAAGGATCCTTCGGGATACGCAGTATTTT. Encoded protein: CASSLKGTRILRDTQYF.

The CDR3 DNA follows: TGTGCCAGCAGCTTAGAACCAGGGTCCAGCTATGGCTACACCTTC. The encoded protein is CASSLEPGSSYGYTF. The chain recombines TRBV7-3 with TRBJ1-2; tentative D call: TRBD1 (5 bases). The CDR3 runs to 15 residues. Per germline, CDR1 SGHTA and CDR2 FQGTGA. The V end was cut by 2 bases, the J end by 4 bases, with 14 bases between.

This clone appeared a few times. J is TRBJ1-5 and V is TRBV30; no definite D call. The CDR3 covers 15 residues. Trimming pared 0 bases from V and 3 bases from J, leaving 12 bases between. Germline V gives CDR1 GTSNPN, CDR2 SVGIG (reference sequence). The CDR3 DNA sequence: TGTGCCTGGAGTGTTGAAGGGAGAGACAATCAGCCCCAGCATTTT. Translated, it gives CAWSVEGRDNQPQHF.

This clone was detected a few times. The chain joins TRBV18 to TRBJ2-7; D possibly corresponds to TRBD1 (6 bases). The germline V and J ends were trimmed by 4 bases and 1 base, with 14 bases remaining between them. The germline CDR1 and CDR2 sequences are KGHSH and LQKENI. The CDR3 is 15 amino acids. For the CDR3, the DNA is TGTGCCAGCTCACGAAGACAAGGACAGTCCTACGAGCAGTACTTC. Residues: CASSRRQGQSYEQYF. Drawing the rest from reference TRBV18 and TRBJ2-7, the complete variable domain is NAGVMQNPRHLVRRRGQEARLRCSPMKGHSHVYWYRQLPEEGLKFMVYLQKENIIDESGMPKERFSAEFPKEGPSILRIQQVVRGDSAAYFCASSRRQGQSYEQYFGPGTRLTVT.

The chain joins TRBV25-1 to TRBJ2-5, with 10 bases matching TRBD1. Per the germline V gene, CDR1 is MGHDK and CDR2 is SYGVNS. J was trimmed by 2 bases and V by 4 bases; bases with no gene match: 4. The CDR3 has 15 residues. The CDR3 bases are TGTGCCAGCAGTGGGACAGGGGGTGTACAAGAGACCCAGTACTTC. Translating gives CASSGTGGVQETQYF.

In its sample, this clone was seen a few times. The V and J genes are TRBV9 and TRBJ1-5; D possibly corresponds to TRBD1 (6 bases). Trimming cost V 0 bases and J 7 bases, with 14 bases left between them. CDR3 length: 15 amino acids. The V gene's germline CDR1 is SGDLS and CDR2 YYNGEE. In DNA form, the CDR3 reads TGTGCCAGCAGCGTAGGGGAGGGGGGTAAACAGCCCCAGCATTTT. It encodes CASSVGEGGKQPQHF.

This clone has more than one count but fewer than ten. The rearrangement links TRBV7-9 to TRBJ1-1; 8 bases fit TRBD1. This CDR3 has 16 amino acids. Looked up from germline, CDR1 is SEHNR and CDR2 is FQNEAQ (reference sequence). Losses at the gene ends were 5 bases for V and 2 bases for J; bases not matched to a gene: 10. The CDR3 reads CASSNSGGKKNTEAFF. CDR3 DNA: TGTGCCAGCAGCAATTCAGGGGGCAAGAAAAACACTGAAGCTTTCTTT.

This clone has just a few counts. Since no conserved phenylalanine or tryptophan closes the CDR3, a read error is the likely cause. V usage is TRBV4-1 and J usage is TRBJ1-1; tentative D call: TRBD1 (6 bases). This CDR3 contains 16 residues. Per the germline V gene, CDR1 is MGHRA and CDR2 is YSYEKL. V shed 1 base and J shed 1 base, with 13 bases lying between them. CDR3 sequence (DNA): TGCGCCAGCAGCCAAGGGGCTTGGGACAAGAACACTGAAGCTTTCCTT. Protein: CASSQGAWDKNTEAFL.

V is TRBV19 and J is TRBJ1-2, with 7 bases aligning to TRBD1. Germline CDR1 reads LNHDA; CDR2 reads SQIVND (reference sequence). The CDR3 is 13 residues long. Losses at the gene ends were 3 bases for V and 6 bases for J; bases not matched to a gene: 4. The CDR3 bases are TGTGCCAGTAGTATGGCAGGGGGGAATGGCTACACCTTC. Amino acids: CASSMAGGNGYTF.

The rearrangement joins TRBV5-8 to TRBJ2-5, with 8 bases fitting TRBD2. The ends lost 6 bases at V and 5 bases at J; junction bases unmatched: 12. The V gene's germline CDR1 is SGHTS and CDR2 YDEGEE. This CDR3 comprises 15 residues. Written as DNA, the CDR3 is TGTGCCAGCACCATCCCGGGGGGGCCGCGGGAGACCCAGTACTTC. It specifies CASTIPGGPRETQYF.

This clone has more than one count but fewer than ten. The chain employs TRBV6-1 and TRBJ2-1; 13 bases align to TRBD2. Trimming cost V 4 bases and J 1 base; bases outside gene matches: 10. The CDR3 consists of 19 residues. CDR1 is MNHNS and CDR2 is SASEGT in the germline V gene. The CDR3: CASSGLAGGHLLSYNEQFF. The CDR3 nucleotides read TGTGCCAGCAGTGGACTAGCGGGGGGTCACCTCCTTTCCTACAATGAGCAGTTCTTC.

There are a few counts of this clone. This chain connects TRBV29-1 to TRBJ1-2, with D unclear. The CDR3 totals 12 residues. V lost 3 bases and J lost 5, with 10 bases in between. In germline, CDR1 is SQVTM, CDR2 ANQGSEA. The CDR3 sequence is CSVEGSGYGYTF. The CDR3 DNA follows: TGCAGCGTTGAGGGAAGCGGGTATGGCTACACCTTC.

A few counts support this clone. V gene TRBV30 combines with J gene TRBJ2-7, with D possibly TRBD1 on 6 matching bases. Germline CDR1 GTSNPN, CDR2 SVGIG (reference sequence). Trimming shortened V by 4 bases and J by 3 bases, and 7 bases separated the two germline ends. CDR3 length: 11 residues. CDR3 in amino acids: CAWTQGYEQYF. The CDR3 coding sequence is TGTGCCTGGACACAGGGCTACGAGCAGTACTTC.

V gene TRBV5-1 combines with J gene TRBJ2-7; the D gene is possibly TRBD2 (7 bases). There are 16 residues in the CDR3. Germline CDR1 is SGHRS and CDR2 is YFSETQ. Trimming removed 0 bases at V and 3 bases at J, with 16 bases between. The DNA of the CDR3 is TGCGCCAGCAGCTTGGCCTGGGGGGGGCCCAGCTACGAGCAGTACTTC. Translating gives CASSLAWGGPSYEQYF.

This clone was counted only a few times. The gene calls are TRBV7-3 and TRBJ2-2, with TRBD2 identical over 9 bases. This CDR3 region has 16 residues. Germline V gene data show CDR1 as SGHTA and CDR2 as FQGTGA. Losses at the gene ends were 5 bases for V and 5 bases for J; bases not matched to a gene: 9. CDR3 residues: CASSPNGAGGTGELFF. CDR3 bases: TGTGCCAGCAGCCCCAACGGGGCGGGGGGGACCGGGGAGCTGTTTTTT.

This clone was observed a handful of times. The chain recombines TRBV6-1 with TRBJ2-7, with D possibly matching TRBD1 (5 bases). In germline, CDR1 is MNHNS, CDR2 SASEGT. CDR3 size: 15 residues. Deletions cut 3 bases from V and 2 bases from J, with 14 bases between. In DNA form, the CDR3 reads TGTGCCAGCAGTGACCCCCCCAGGGTGACCTACGAGCAGTACTTC. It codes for CASSDPPRVTYEQYF.

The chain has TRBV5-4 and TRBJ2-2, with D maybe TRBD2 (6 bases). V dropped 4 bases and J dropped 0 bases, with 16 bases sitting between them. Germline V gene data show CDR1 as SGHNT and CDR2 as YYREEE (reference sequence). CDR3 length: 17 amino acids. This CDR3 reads CASSPEMGGANTGELFF. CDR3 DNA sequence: TGTGCCAGCAGCCCCGAAATGGGCGGGGCGAACACCGGGGAGCTGTTTTTT.

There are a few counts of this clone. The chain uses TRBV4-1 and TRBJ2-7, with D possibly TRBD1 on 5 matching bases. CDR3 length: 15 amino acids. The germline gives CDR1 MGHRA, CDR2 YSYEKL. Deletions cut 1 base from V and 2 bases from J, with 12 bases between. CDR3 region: CASSQASVGAYEQYF. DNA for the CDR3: TGCGCCAGCAGCCAAGCGAGCGTAGGGGCCTACGAGCAGTACTTC.